This TCR beta chain is drawn from a study of blood T cell repertoires in COVID-19. Across the study: From the United States, Italy and Spain came samples of acute and convalescent COVID-19.

In the original analysis: Amplification of reference gene primers was used by the study to estimate nucleated cell counts. Assay: immunoSEQ multiplex PCR; the TCRdb copy retains only in-frame clones and omits some. The V and J calls and clone size were taken over from that table, and D and trimming were inferred from the DNA. Seen here are fewer than 80,000 clones, approximately 86% observed once, and the top ten hold roughly 1%. This TCR was recovered from a man in his 70s with acute or convalescent COVID-19. The specimen was peripheral blood.

The CDR3 nucleotides read TGTGCCAGCAGCCCCTGGACTAGCGGGAGATCGAATGAGCAGTTCTTC. It translates to CASSPWTSGRSNEQFF. This sequence joins TRBV3-1 (or the pseudogene TRBV3-2) and TRBJ2-1; TRBD2 matches 13 bases. The germline CDR1 and CDR2 sequences are LGHDT and YNNKEL (reference sequence). The CDR3 covers 16 residues. After removal of 4 bases from V and 7 bases from J, the junction contained 7 bases not matched to a gene.